Listed below are T cell receptor beta chains from one sample, sequenced in a study of beta chain features in type 1 diabetes. Profiled with immunoSEQ multiplex PCR; TCRdb holds only in-frame clones, not every one. Among some 350,000 clones listed, 8.5% to 10% were seen once. Sequenced material: central memory CD4+ T cells from blood. These receptors came from a young man with type 1 diabetes. The CDR3 runs from the conserved cysteine through the conserved F or W. The D gene is left open where the match is weak. Size is omitted from some rows. Given values are once, few, many or a class for expanded clones.

>TRBJ2-7|TRBV7-9|.|TRBD2
TGTGCCAGCAGCCCCTCTAGCGGGCTCAACGAGCAGTACTTC
CASSPSSGLNEQYF
>TRBJ2-5|TRBV20-1|few|.
TGCAGTGTACCTTTCCAAGAGACCCAGTACTTC
CSVPFQETQYF
>TRBJ1-1|TRBV11-2|many|.
TGTGCCAGCAGCTTAGGTCTTTTGGAGGGAAGAGCTTTCTTT
CASSLGLLEGRAFF
>TRBJ2-5|TRBV27|.|.
TGTGCCAGCAGTCTCAAACGACAGTCGAAAGAGACCCAGTACTTC
CASSLKRQSKETQYF
>TRBJ2-5|TRBV18|many|TRBD2
TGTGCCAGCTCACCAAGTAGCGGGAGTTCTGAGACCCAGTACTTC
CASSPSSGSSETQYF
>TRBJ2-1|TRBV4-2|.|.
TGTGCCAGCAGCCAAGGAGTGACCACTCAGAATGAGCAGTTCTTC
CASSQGVTTQNEQFF
>TRBJ2-7|TRBV18|.|TRBD1
TGTGCCAGCTCACGGGACAGTAGCTCCTACGAGCAGTACTTC
CASSRDSSSYEQYF
>TRBJ2-5|TRBV7-2|.|.
TGTGCCAGCAGCTTAATGGTTCCCGGGACCCAGTACTTC
CASSLMVPGTQYF
>TRBJ1-1|TRBV9|few|.
TGTGCCAGCAGCGTAGGGGTTGACACTGAAGCTTTCTTT
CASSVGVDTEAFF
>TRBJ2-3|TRBV7-6|few|TRBD1
TGTGCCAGCAGCTTAGGGTGGACAGGGGGCACAGATACGCAGTATTTT
CASSLGWTGGTDTQYF
>TRBJ2-1|TRBV7-2|.|.
TGTGCCAGCAGCCCGACACCCTACAATGAGCAGTTCTTC
CASSPTPYNEQFF
>TRBJ2-3|TRBV11-2|few|.
TGTGCCAGCAGCCCCGCACTATTTCGCGCAGATACGCAGTATTTT
CASSPALFRADTQYF
>TRBJ1-1|TRBV5-1|few|.
TGCGCCAGCAGCTTGGGCTATAACACTGAAGCTTTCTTT
CASSLGYNTEAFF
>TRBJ2-7|TRBV28|few|.
TGTGCCAGCAGACGGATGGGACTTACCTACGAGCAGTACTTC
CASRRMGLTYEQYF
>TRBJ1-1|TRBV11-2|.|TRBD1
TGTGCCAGCAGCTCCCGGACAGGAGATATCTACACTGAAGCTTTCTTT
CASSSRTGDIYTEAFF
>TRBJ2-1|TRBV2|few|.
TGTGCCAGCATACTAGACTCCTACAATGAGCAGTTCTTC
CASILDSYNEQFF
>TRBJ2-3|TRBV12-5|.|TRBD2
TGTGCTAGTGGTTCAAACAGCGGGAAAGCGCAGTATTTT
CASGSNSGKAQYF
>TRBJ1-2|TRBV18|.|TRBD1
TGTGCCAGCTCCTCGGACAGGGGCCTGAACTATGGCTACACCTTC
CASSSDRGLNYGYTF
>TRBJ1-2|TRBV18|few|TRBD1
TGTGCCAGCTCACCACCGACGGGACAGGGGGACTATGGCTACACCTTC
CASSPPTGQGDYGYTF
>TRBJ2-3|TRBV30|few|TRBD2
TGTGCCTGGAGTGTAGGAAGCGGGAGGAGCACAGATACGCAGTATTTT
CAWSVGSGRSTDTQYF
>TRBJ2-7|TRBV27|few|TRBD2
TGTGCCAGCAGTTTCCGGGCTAGCGGTACCTACGAGCAGTACTTC
CASSFRASGTYEQYF
>TRBJ2-3|TRBV7-6|.|.
TGTGCCAGCAGCTTATTTCGCACAGATACGCAGTATTTT
CASSLFRTDTQYF
>TRBJ2-7|TRBV27|.|TRBD2
TGTGCCAGCAGTTTAAAGATAGCGGGAGTGTCGGCGGCGGTGGCCTACGAGCAGTACTTC
CASSLKIAGVSAAVAYEQYF
>TRBJ2-3|TRBV7-3|.|TRBD2
TGTGCCAGCAGCCGTACTAGCGGCACAGATACGCAGTATTTT
CASSRTSGTDTQYF
>TRBJ2-2|TRBV4-3|.|.
TGCGCCAGCAGCCCTTACTTAAGTGGCAGCGCTACGAACACCGGGGAGCTGTTTTTT
CASSPYLSGSATNTGELFF
>TRBJ2-1|TRBV7-6|.|.
TGTGCCAGCAGCTTGGGTGACGCAGGGTGGTATGAGCAGTTCTTC
CASSLGDAGWYEQFF
>TRBJ1-2|TRBV7-7|few|TRBD1
TGTGCCAGCAGCTTCAACAGGGGAGGTTACACCTTC
CASSFNRGGYTF
>TRBJ1-6|TRBV7-9|.|.
TGTGCCAGCAGCTTATCGTCACCCCTCCACTTT
CASSLSSPLHF
>TRBJ2-1|TRBV4-3|many|TRBD1
TGCGCCAGCATCGACAGGGGGCAGGGTGAGCAGTTCTTC
CASIDRGQGEQFF
>TRBJ2-5|TRBV5-4|few|.
TGTGCCAGCAGCTTGAAGGGGGGGGGCGGAGAGACCCAGTACTTC
CASSLKGGGGETQYF
>TRBJ2-5|TRBV5-1|few|.
TGCGCCAGCGGATCAGGACCCGCCCAAGAGACCCAGTACTTC
CASGSGPAQETQYF
>TRBJ2-5|TRBV5-4|.|.
TGTGCCAGCAGCTTAACGGAAGAGACCCAGTACTTC
CASSLTEETQYF
>TRBJ1-5|TRBV10-3|many|.
TGTGCCATCAAGGGGGGGGATCAGCCCCAGCATTTT
CAIKGGDQPQHF
>TRBJ2-4|TRBV27|few|.
TGTGCCAGCAGTTTAGAAGGTCGGGGCATTCAGTACTTC
CASSLEGRGIQYF
>TRBJ2-5|TRBV5-6|.|TRBD2
TGTGCCAGCACCAGCTTGGAGCTAGCGGGGGTGTACCAAGAGACCCAGTACTTC
CASTSLELAGVYQETQYF
>TRBJ1-5|TRBV7-2|.|.
TGTGCCAGCAGTGTGAAGGGGGGCCAGCCCCAGCATTTT
CASSVKGGQPQHF
>TRBJ2-3|TRBV7-6|.|TRBD2
TGTGCCAGCAGCACAGGCCCCCTAGCGGGGGATGTCGATACGCAGTATTTT
CASSTGPLAGDVDTQYF
>TRBJ1-2|TRBV7-7|few|TRBD1
TGTGCTAGCAGCCCGGGACAGGGTCAGGGCTACACCTTC
CASSPGQGQGYTF
>TRBJ1-1|TRBV7-8|.|TRBD1
TGTGCCAGCAGCCTGGGACAGGGGAGGACTGAAGCTTTCTTT
CASSLGQGRTEAFF
>TRBJ2-7|TRBV28|.|.
TGTGCCAGCTCCACCAGCTCCTACGAGCAGTACTTC
CASSTSSYEQYF
>TRBJ2-3|TRBV28|.|TRBD2
TGTGCCAGCAGTTTCGGGACTAGCGTAAGGGGTACGCAGTATTTT
CASSFGTSVRGTQYF
>TRBJ2-7|TRBV21-1|many|.
TGTGCCAGCAGCAGACAGGGGGCTTACGAGCAGTACTTC
CASSRQGAYEQYF
>TRBJ2-3|TRBV5-5|.|TRBD2
TGTGCCAGCAGCTTGAGGATTAGCGGGGATACGCAGTATTTT
CASSLRISGDTQYF